Below, one T cell receptor beta chain is given with its context. The antigen remains unidentified. The CDR3 goes on 3 residues after the read ends, and that part is filled in from the germline J gene. This sample was taken from a study of T cells in women clearing cervical HPV infection. Notes on the study in general: T-cell numbers per sample were unknown and may explain richness differences. Controls had more TRBV6-7 (0.16%) than cases (roughly 0.11%).

Per germline, CDR1 SEHNR and CDR2 FQNEAQ (reference sequence). Trimming shortened V by 10 bases and J by 7 bases, and 20 bases separated the two germline ends. This CDR3 contains 15 residues. Clones were sequenced by immunoSEQ multiplex PCR, and TCRdb holds only the in-frame ones, with some missing. The sample has 45,000 to 55,000 clones. This TCR was recovered from a woman aged 18-69 years with a cervical HPV16 infection that either progressed to CIN3+ or cleared (not recorded which). V usage is TRBV7-9 and J usage is TRBJ1-6; D perhaps matches TRBD1 (6 bases). The sequenced sample consisted of blood buffy coat. The chain's CDR3 is CATKIAQGSNSPLHF. CDR3 DNA (partial): TGTGCCACCAAAATTGCACAGGGATCGAATTCACCC.